This T cell receptor beta chain was sequenced in a study of early T cells in non-severe SARS-CoV-2 infection. About the study: Investigators sequenced bulk RNA drawn from unsorted whole blood, and chains remained unpaired. Study conclusions and caveats: Matching results from VDJdb favored anti-spike CD8 responses, leaving private and CD4 specificities undetected.

Attachment of unique molecular identifiers to individual cDNA molecules was performed. TCRdb ran MiXCR on the 5' RACE reads and lists one entry per CDR3 protein. This sample has approximately 75,000 distinct CDR3 sequences, with roughly 15% found just once. Germline trimming cut 6 bases from V and 4 bases from J; bases unmatched to any gene: 8. From germline, CDR1 is KGHSH and CDR2 LQKENI. CDR3 size: 15 residues. As concerns this clonotype: The antigen is not known.

The TCR sequence derives from an adult who was a healthcare worker with PCR-confirmed SARS-CoV-2 infection or an uninfected control (not recorded which). The sequenced sample was whole blood, obtained at baseline. The chain joins TRBV18 to TRBJ1-2, with TRBD1 matching 10 bases. CDR3 nucleotides: TGTGCCAGCTCGGGACAGGGGATCGACTCCTATGGCTACACCTTC. Amino acid sequence: CASSGQGIDSYGYTF.